Presented here are 20 T cell receptor beta chains from one specimen sequenced in a study of beta chain features in type 1 diabetes. Study-wide findings and caveats: Patients with Type 1 diabetes showed moderately but significantly shorter TCRB CDR3s in all four CD4+ subsets.

Expressed TCRB transcripts were sequenced after all isolated RNA was converted to cDNA. Assay used: immunoSEQ multiplex PCR; TCRdb lists only in-frame clones, some missing. The sample holds hundreds of thousands of clones, approximately 15% seen once. What these receptors recognize is not known. Material: naive CD4+ T cells from blood. The receptors shown here come from a man aged 18 to 29 with type 1 diabetes.

This chain joins TRBV14 and TRBJ2-1; TRBD2 matches at 7 bases. With 4 bases clipped from V and 3 bases from J, the junction kept 18 bases outside the gene matches. The CDR3 contains 19 residues. Germline assignment: CDR1 SGHDN and CDR2 FVKESK. CDR3 sequence: CASSPVSVREMVGYNEQFF. CDR3 sequence (DNA): TGTGCCAGCAGCCCTGTTTCTGTGCGGGAGATGGTTGGCTACAATGAGCAGTTCTTC.

A few counts support this clone. Here the CDR3 DNA reads TGTGCCAGCAGTTACTCTCCGGGGAGGTTATGGAAACTGTTTTTT. Its translation is CASSYSPGRLWKLFF. The chain is built from TRBV6-5 and TRBJ1-4, with unresolved D. Germline V CDR1 and CDR2: MNHEY, SVGAGI. The V gene lost 0 bases and the J gene lost 11 bases, with 16 bases spanning the gap. The CDR3 sequence is 15 residues long.

The table lists this clone with a few counts. The chain carries TRBV7-2 and TRBJ1-5; D is unclear. CDR3 size: 15 residues. Trimming stripped 5 bases from V and 4 bases from J, with 15 bases between. Germline V gene sequence: CDR1 SGHTA, CDR2 FQGNSA. The CDR3 nucleotides read TGTGCCAGCAGCGAATGGGCTACGGGAAATCAGCCCCAGCATTTT. Translation gives CASSEWATGNQPQHF.

The rearrangement uses TRBV10-3 and TRBJ1-5, with TRBD1 matching over 8 bases. This CDR3 has 17 residues. Germline assignment: CDR1 ENHRY and CDR2 SYGVKD. Trimming removed 2 bases from V and 4 bases from J; junction bases left unmatched: 10. CDR3 nucleotides: TGTGCCATCAGTGAGACCACCGGGACAGGCGGGAATCAGCCCCAGCATTTT. Its translation is CAISETTGTGGNQPQHF.

The J gene is TRBJ2-7, the V gene TRBV28; tentative D call: TRBD1 (6 bases). The CDR3 runs to 17 residues. With 6 bases removed from V and 4 bases from J, the gap between germline ends came to 25 bases. In germline, CDR1 is MDHEN, CDR2 SYDVKM. CDR3 bases: TGTGCCAGCAGCCCCGGGTCAGCGACAGGTCGTCTATACGAGCAGTACTTC. The encoded protein is CASSPGSATGRLYEQYF.

This clone showed up just a few times. The V gene is TRBV29-1, the J gene TRBJ1-1, with 7 bases fitting TRBD1. CDR3 length: 11 residues. J gave up 4 bases and V 5 bases, and 1 base lay outside the gene matches. In germline, CDR1 is SQVTM, CDR2 ANQGSEA. CDR3 sequence reads: CSVQGVTEAFF. The CDR3, as DNA: TGCAGCGTTCAGGGGGTCACTGAAGCTTTCTTT.

This clone was observed a handful of times. The rearrangement joins TRBV4-2 to TRBJ2-3; 7 bases line up with TRBD2. Germline CDR1 and CDR2: LGHNA and YNFKEQ. CDR3 size: 17 residues. With 0 bases clipped from V and 1 base from J, the junction kept 7 bases outside the gene matches. CDR3 loop: CASSQDVRGRGTDTQYF. The CDR3, as DNA: TGTGCCAGCAGCCAAGATGTACGTGGGAGGGGCACAGATACGCAGTATTTT.

V and J are TRBV29-1 and TRBJ1-3; D is perhaps TRBD1 (6 bases). Per germline, CDR1 SQVTM and CDR2 ANQGSEA. The length of the CDR3 is 13 residues. V was shortened by 2 bases and J by 4 bases, with 9 bases between the two germline ends. CDR3 loop: CSVEQGLGNTIYF. CDR3 nucleotides: TGCAGCGTTGAACAGGGGTTGGGAAACACCATATATTTT.

The J gene is TRBJ1-1, the V gene TRBV6-5; D not resolved. V was pared by 2 bases and J by 4 bases, with 8 bases between. This CDR3 is 13 amino acids long. Germline values: CDR1 MNHEY, CDR2 SVGAGI. The CDR3 region is CASSYRQITEAFF. The CDR3 coding sequence is TGTGCCAGCAGTTACCGACAAATCACTGAAGCTTTCTTT.

The chain employs TRBV4-1 and TRBJ2-1; D not certain. The germline V gene has CDR1 MGHRA and CDR2 YSYEKL. The CDR3 length is 15 residues. Trimming removed 4 bases at V and 1 base at J, with 11 bases between. As DNA, the CDR3 is TGCGCCAGCAGCCTCGTAGTAGCTTCCTACAATGAGCAGTTCTTC. Translated, it gives CASSLVVASYNEQFF.

This clone was found a few times. The chain has TRBV5-1 and TRBJ2-1; a possible D gene is TRBD1 (6 bases). The V gene's germline CDR1 is SGHRS and CDR2 YFSETQ. Trimming cost V 2 bases and J 2 bases, with 11 bases left between them. The CDR3 extends over 15 amino acids. CDR3 DNA sequence: TGCGCCAGCAGCTTATCGACAGGAGCCTACAATGAGCAGTTCTTC. Translated: CASSLSTGAYNEQFF.

Only a few counts were recorded for this clone. V and J are TRBV18 and TRBJ2-5, with D maybe TRBD1 (6 bases). V was shortened by 0 bases and J by 9 bases, with 11 bases between the two germline ends. Germline values: CDR1 KGHSH, CDR2 LQKENI. The CDR3 totals 13 residues. CDR3 coding DNA: TGTGCCAGCTCACCACCTTCAGGGGAAGCCCAGTACTTC. It yields the protein CASSPPSGEAQYF. Full variable domain (remainder filled in from reference TRBV18 and TRBJ2-5): NAGVMQNPRHLVRRRGQEARLRCSPMKGHSHVYWYRQLPEEGLKFMVYLQKENIIDESGMPKERFSAEFPKEGPSILRIQQVVRGDSAAYFCASSPPSGEAQYFGPGTRLLVL.

The V gene is TRBV6-1, the J gene TRBJ2-7; tentatively, D is TRBD1 (5 bases). The CDR3 has 14 residues. Between the trimmed V and J ends, which lost 3 bases and 6 bases, there was a span of 15 bases. The germline V gene has CDR1 MNHNS and CDR2 SASEGT. CDR3 loop: CASSETRLGVEQYF. The CDR3 region has the DNA TGTGCCAGCAGTGAGACTCGTTTAGGGGTCGAGCAGTACTTC.

This chain connects TRBV19 to TRBJ1-2; 7 bases are shared with TRBD1. The CDR3 runs 13 residues. V trimming: 10 bases; J trimming: 3 bases; junction bases outside the gene matches: 8. Germline V lookup: CDR1 LNHDA, CDR2 SQIVND (reference sequence). CDR3 nucleotides: TGTGCCACCCGACAGGGCTTACACTATGGCTACACCTTC. Its protein is CATRQGLHYGYTF.

This clone has a handful of counts. The chain is built from TRBV28 and TRBJ2-5, with 12 bases lining up with TRBD2. This CDR3 spans 15 amino acids. After removal of 5 bases from V and 3 bases from J, the junction contained 4 bases not matched to a gene. The V gene's germline CDR1 is MDHEN and CDR2 SYDVKM. The DNA for the CDR3 is TGTGCCAGCAGTCCGTGGACTAGCGGGGAAGAGACCCAGTACTTC. This codes for CASSPWTSGEETQYF.

The genes are TRBV4-2 and TRBJ2-1; possible D gene TRBD2, 6 bases. Deletions cut 1 base from V and 2 bases from J, with 15 bases between. CDR1 is LGHNA, CDR2 YNFKEQ, per germline. This CDR3 spans 17 amino acids. CDR3 DNA sequence: TGTGCCAGCAGCCAAGTGGTAGGCGGAGGGACCTACAATGAGCAGTTCTTC. It encodes CASSQVVGGGTYNEQFF.

The chain links TRBV15 to TRBJ1-5; TRBD1 is a possible D gene (5 bases). Germline V gene lookup returns CDR1 LNHNV and CDR2 YYDKDF (reference sequence). The length of the CDR3 is 13 residues. The V end was cut by 9 bases, the J end by 1 base, with 10 bases between. CDR3 nucleotide sequence: TGTGCCACTAGGGGAGGAAGCAATCAGCCCCAGCATTTT. Amino acid sequence: CATRGGSNQPQHF.

This clone was observed a handful of times. The CDR3: CASTSPTGTADTQYF. For the CDR3, the DNA is TGTGCCAGCACATCCCCGACAGGGACGGCAGATACGCAGTATTTT. The rearrangement links TRBV6-1 to TRBJ2-3; 7 bases fit TRBD1. Trimming took 7 bases from V and 4 from J; bases not matched to a gene: 11. The CDR3 runs to 15 residues. CDR1 and CDR2 from the germline V gene are MNHNS and SASEGT.

This clone appeared a few times. The chain carries TRBV19 and TRBJ1-5, with D possibly TRBD1 on 5 matching bases. V lost 3 bases and J lost 6, with 12 bases in between. This CDR3 has 14 residues. In germline, CDR1 is LNHDA, CDR2 SQIVND (reference sequence). CDR3 protein: CASSISGSFQPQHF. The CDR3 region has the DNA TGTGCCAGTAGTATTTCAGGGTCATTTCAGCCCCAGCATTTT.

This clone was observed a few times. The J gene is TRBJ2-3, the V gene TRBV9; D not certain. CDR1 is SGDLS, CDR2 YYNGEE, per germline. Trimming took off 3 bases at V and 6 bases at J, with 8 bases between the two ends. The CDR3 runs to 12 residues. Here the CDR3 DNA reads TGTGCCAGCAGCGCCCACGAGGATACGCAGTATTTT. Amino acids: CASSAHEDTQYF.